The 8 T cell receptor beta chains given below trace back to one sample, sequenced in a study of blood T cells in healthy people across ages. Combining a sample-barcoded 5' primer with a J-beta primer mix, a second PCR ran for about 7 to 11 cycles. Using its own MiXCR run on the 5' RACE reads, TCRdb lists one record per CDR3 protein. This sample carries some 1.1 million distinct CDR3 sequences, roughly two fifths of them seen once, and the ten largest clones take 13%. Sample: blood. All receptors come from a man aged 18 to 29 in good health.

This clonotype was picked up a small number of times. The chain employs TRBV7-2 and TRBJ1-2; D gene ambiguous. The ends were cut back, 3 bases at V and 7 bases at J, with 12 bases in the middle. The CDR3 consists of 13 residues. CDR1 and CDR2 (germline): SGHTA, FQGNSA. The CDR3 here is CASSFTDGLGYTF. The DNA for the CDR3 is TGTGCCAGCAGCTTCACGGACGGGCTTGGCTACACCTTC.

This clonotype was seen repeatedly, ten times or more. The chain has TRBV11-3 and TRBJ2-1; 10 bases fit TRBD2. J was trimmed by 6 bases and V by 1 base; bases with no gene match: 3. CDR1 SGHNT and CDR2 YENEEA come from the germline V gene. The CDR3 loop spans 15 amino acids. As DNA, the CDR3 is TGTGCCAGCAGCTTAGTCAGCGGGGGGGCCAATGAGCAGTTCTTC. It codes for CASSLVSGGANEQFF. Based on the CDR3 plus reference TRBV11-3 and TRBJ2-1, the full variable domain is EAGVVQSPRYKIIEKKQPVAFWCNPISGHNTLYWYLQNLGQGPELLIRYENEEAVDDSQLPKDRFSAERLKGVDSTLKIQPAELGDSAVYLCASSLVSGGANEQFFGPGTRLTVL.

The CDR3 sequence: CASSSRTDSNEKLFF. The CDR3 DNA follows: TGTGCCAGCAGTTCCCGGACGGACTCTAATGAAAAACTGTTTTTT. V usage is TRBV6-5 and J usage is TRBJ1-4; no clear D gene. V gave up 4 bases and J gave up 3 bases, with 12 bases separating them. Per the germline V gene, CDR1 is MNHEY and CDR2 is SVGAGI. The CDR3 loop spans 15 amino acids.

The rearrangement uses TRBV20-1 and TRBJ1-1; 7 bases line up with TRBD1. CDR1 DFQATT and CDR2 SNEGSKA come from the germline V gene (reference sequence). The CDR3 covers 14 residues. V lost 0 bases to trimming and J lost 3 bases; unmatched junction nucleotides: 4. CDR3 sequence: CSARDWQGDTEAFF. DNA for the CDR3: TGCAGTGCTAGAGATTGGCAGGGGGACACTGAAGCTTTCTTT.

The chain couples TRBV5-1 to TRBJ2-7; 12 bases align to TRBD2. This CDR3 contains 16 residues. V lost 4 bases to trimming and J lost 5 bases; unmatched junction nucleotides: 10. Germline CDR1 and CDR2: SGHRS and YFSETQ. The CDR3 loop reads CASSPGSSGRANEQYF. The CDR3 DNA reads as TGCGCCAGCAGCCCGGGTTCTAGCGGGAGGGCCAACGAGCAGTACTTC.

The chain couples TRBV2 to TRBJ2-1; maybe TRBD1 (5 bases). Germline V CDR1 and CDR2: SNHLY, FYNNEI. With 6 bases removed from V and 8 bases from J, the gap between germline ends came to 23 bases. The CDR3 has 16 residues. In nucleotides, the CDR3 is TGTGCCAGCAGAGCCACGGGTGGACACCCGACGGATGAGCAGTTCTTC. The encoded protein is CASRATGGHPTDEQFF.

The J gene is TRBJ1-2, the V gene TRBV20-1, with TRBD1 matching over 8 bases. The trim removed 3 bases at V and 7 bases at J, leaving 4 bases unmatched. This CDR3 region has 12 residues. Germline V gene sequence: CDR1 DFQATT, CDR2 SNEGSKA (reference sequence). For the CDR3, the DNA is TGCAGTGCTAGGGACAGGGAACGTGGCTACACCTTC. Protein: CSARDRERGYTF.

This clonotype came up a few times. The chain has TRBV6-5 and TRBJ1-1; no reliable D call. V gave up 0 bases and J gave up 7 bases, with 6 bases separating them. The CDR3 loop spans 12 amino acids. Germline V gives CDR1 MNHEY, CDR2 SVGAGI. The CDR3 protein is CASSYSYGEAFF. The CDR3 DNA reads as TGTGCCAGCAGTTACTCCTATGGTGAAGCTTTCTTT.